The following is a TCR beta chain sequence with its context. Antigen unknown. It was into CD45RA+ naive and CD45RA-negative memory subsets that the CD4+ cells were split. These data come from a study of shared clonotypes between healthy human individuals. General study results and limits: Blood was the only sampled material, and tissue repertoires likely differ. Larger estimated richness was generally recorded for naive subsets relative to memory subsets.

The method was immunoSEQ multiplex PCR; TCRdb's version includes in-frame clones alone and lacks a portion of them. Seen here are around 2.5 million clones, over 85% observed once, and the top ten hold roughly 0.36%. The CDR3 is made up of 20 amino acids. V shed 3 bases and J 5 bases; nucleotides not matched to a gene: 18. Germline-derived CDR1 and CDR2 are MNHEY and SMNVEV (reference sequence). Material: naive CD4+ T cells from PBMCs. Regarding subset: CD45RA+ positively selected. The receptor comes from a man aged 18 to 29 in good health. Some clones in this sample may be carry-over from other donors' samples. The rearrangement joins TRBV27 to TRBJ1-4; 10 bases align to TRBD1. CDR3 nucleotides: TGTGCCAGCAGTTTCAGGATGGGGCGGGGACAGGGGAACCCAAATGAAAAACTGTTTTTT. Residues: CASSFRMGRGQGNPNEKLFF.